This record covers a single T cell receptor (beta chain). The antigen remains undetermined. These data are taken from a study of shared clonotypes between healthy human individuals. Findings of the study overall: It was the non-shared clonotypes that had lower generation probabilities than clonotypes shared by all four donors.

Assay used: immunoSEQ multiplex PCR; TCRdb lists only in-frame clones, some missing. The table has 500,000 or so clones, roughly 95% seen once. The trim removed 4 bases at V and 4 bases at J, leaving 3 bases unmatched. Germline V lookup: CDR1 SGHAT, CDR2 FQNNGV. CDR3 size: 15 residues. Material: naive CD4+ T cells sorted from blood. Subset indicated: CD45RA+ positively selected. The chain has TRBV11-2 and TRBJ2-5, with 13 bases identical to TRBD2. The TCR originated in a woman aged 25-40 years in good health. The CDR3 protein is CASSSGTSGIETQYF. The CDR3 DNA reads TGTGCCAGCAGCTCGGGGACTAGCGGGATAGAGACCCAGTACTTC.